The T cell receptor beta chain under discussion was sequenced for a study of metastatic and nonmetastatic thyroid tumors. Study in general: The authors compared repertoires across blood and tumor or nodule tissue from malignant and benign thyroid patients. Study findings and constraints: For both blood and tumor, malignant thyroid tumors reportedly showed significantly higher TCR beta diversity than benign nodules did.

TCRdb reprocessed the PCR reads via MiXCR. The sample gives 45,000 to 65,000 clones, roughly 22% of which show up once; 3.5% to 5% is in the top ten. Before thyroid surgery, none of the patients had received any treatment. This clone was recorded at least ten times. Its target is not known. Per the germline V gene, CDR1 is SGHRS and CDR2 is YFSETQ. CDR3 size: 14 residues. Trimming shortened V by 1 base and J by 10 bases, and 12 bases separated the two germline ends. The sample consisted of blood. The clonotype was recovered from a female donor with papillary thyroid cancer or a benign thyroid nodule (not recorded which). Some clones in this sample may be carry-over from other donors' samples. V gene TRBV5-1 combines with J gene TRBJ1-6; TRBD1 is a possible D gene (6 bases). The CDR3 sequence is CASSLWGAGSPLHF. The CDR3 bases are TGCGCCAGCAGCTTGTGGGGGGCTGGATCACCCCTCCACTTT.